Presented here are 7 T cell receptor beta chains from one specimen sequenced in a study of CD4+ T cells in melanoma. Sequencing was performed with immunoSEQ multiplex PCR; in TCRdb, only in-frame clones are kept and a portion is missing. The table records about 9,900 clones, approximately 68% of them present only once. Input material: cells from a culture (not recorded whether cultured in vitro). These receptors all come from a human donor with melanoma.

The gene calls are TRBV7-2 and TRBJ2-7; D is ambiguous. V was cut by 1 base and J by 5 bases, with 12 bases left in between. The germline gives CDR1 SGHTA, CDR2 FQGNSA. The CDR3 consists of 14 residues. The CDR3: CASSLVRFRDEQYF. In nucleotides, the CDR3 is TGTGCCAGCAGCTTAGTCCGGTTCCGGGACGAGCAGTACTTC.

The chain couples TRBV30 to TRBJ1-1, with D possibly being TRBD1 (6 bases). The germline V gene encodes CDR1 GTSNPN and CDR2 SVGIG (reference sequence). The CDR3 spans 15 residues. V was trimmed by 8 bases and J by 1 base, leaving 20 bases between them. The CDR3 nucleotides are TGTGCCAGCAGCCAAGGGGGGGGATGGAACACTGAAGCTTTCTTT. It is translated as CASSQGGGWNTEAFF.

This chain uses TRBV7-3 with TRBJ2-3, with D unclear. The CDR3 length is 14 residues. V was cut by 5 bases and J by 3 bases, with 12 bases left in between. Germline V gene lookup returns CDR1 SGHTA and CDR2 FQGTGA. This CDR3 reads CASSPYAVTDTQYF. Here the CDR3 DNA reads TGTGCCAGCAGCCCCTATGCTGTTACAGATACGCAGTATTTT.

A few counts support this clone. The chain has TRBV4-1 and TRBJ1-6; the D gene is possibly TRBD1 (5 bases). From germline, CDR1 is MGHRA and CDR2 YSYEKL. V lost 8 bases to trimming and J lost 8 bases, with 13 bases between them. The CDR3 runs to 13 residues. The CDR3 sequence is CASGWDGDSPLHF. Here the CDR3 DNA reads TGCGCCAGCGGCTGGGACGGAGATTCACCCCTCCACTTT.

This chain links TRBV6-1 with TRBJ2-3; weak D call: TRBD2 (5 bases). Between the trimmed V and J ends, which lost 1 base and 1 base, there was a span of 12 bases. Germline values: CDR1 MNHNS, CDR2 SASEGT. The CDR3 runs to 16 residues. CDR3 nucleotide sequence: TGTGCCAGCAGTGAAGGCGGGTCGCTGGGCACAGATACGCAGTATTTT. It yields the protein CASSEGGSLGTDTQYF.

The CDR3 here is CASSRVMNTEAFF. The CDR3 bases are TGTGCCAGCAGCAGGGTCATGAACACTGAAGCTTTCTTT. The chain recombines TRBV27 with TRBJ1-1, with D possibly being TRBD1 (5 bases). Trimming shortened V by 6 bases and J by 0 bases, and 8 bases separated the two germline ends. There are 13 residues in the CDR3. CDR1 and CDR2 (germline): MNHEY, SMNVEV (reference sequence).

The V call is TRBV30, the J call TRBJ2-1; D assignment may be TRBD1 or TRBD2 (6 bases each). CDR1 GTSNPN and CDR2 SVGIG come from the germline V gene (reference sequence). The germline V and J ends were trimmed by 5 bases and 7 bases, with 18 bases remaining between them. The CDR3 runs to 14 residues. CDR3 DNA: TGTGCCTGGGGCGGGTGGGGGGCCGCAAATGAGCAGTTCTTC. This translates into CAWGGWGAANEQFF.